These 16 T cell receptor beta chains share one sample of origin, sequenced in a study of blood T cell repertoires in COVID-19 (dated by TCRdb to about 2020). Libraries came from the immunoSEQ multiplex PCR assay. TCRdb obtained this table from immuneACCESS and retained in-frame rearrangements with V and J assigned. These tables miss some clones; where compared with another copy, unresolved V genes account for less than half of the shortfall, and the remainder is unexplained. In all, the sample holds a few hundred thousand clones, and 90% of those were seen once. The top ten clonotypes cover 3.5% to 4.5% of the sample. Sequenced input: PBMCs or T cells enriched from blood (not recorded which). Receptors originate from a woman between 18 and 29 years old with acute COVID-19.

This chain joins TRBV7-2 and TRBJ2-7, with 9 bases identical to TRBD2. This CDR3 has 17 amino acids. The V segment lost 0 bases and the J segment 1 base; nucleotides outside the gene matches: 7. The germline gives CDR1 SGHTA, CDR2 FQGNSA. The DNA of the CDR3 is TGTGCCAGCAGCTTAGCGCAGGCTAGCGGGACTTCCTACGAGCAGTACTTC. Its protein product is CASSLAQASGTSYEQYF.

The chain uses TRBV11-2 and TRBJ2-1; 12 nucleotides match TRBD2. Per the germline V gene, CDR1 is SGHAT and CDR2 is FQNNGV. The CDR3 is made up of 15 amino acids. The V and J ends lost 5 bases and 6 bases, in that order; junction bases with no gene match: 5. CDR3 DNA sequence: TGTGCCAGCAGCAAGCTAGCGGGAGGGCGCAATGAGCAGTTCTTC. Its translation: CASSKLAGGRNEQFF.

V and J are TRBV2 and TRBJ2-5, with D hard to call. The CDR3 contains 12 residues. Trimming cost V 7 bases and J 1 base, with 7 bases left between them. Looked up from germline, CDR1 is SNHLY and CDR2 is FYNNEI. The CDR3: CASIYGQETQYF. CDR3 nucleotides: TGTGCCAGCATATACGGCCAAGAGACCCAGTACTTC.

V is TRBV7-9 and J is TRBJ2-1; 11 nucleotides match TRBD2. J gave up 5 bases and V 5 bases, and 11 bases lay outside the gene matches. CDR3 size: 17 residues. CDR1 SEHNR and CDR2 FQNEAQ come from the germline V gene (reference sequence). CDR3 coding DNA: TGTGCCAGCAGCCCCAAACCGGGACTAGCGGTCAACAATGAGCAGTTCTTC. It specifies CASSPKPGLAVNNEQFF.

This clone was picked up many times. The chain employs TRBV3-1 (or the pseudogene TRBV3-2) and TRBJ2-1; 7 nucleotides line up with TRBD2. The length of the CDR3 is 13 residues. Germline trimming cut 6 bases from V and 7 bases from J; bases unmatched to any gene: 6. The germline CDR1 and CDR2 sequences are LGHDT and YNNKEL (reference sequence). The chain's CDR3 is CASRAGEGNEQFF. The CDR3 bases are TGTGCCAGCAGGGCGGGAGAAGGGAATGAGCAGTTCTTC.

CDR3 nucleotide sequence: TGTGCCAGCAGTCCCCCCCTAACGGGAGGGAATCTGTTCTTC. As protein: CASSPPLTGGNLFF. This chain uses TRBV28 with TRBJ2-1, with 8 positions matching TRBD2. V shed 5 bases, J shed 15 bases, and the junction held 15 bases outside the gene matches. The CDR3 is made up of 14 amino acids. Germline CDR1 is MDHEN and CDR2 is SYDVKM. Variable domain in full (rest from reference TRBV28 and TRBJ2-1): DVKVTQSSRYLVKRTGEKVFLECVQDMDHENMFWYRQDPGLGLRLIYFSYDVKMKEKGDIPEGYSVSREKKERFSLILESASTNQTSMYLCASSPPLTGGNLFFGPGTRLTVL.

This clone was counted a single time. The chain recombines TRBV10-1 with TRBJ2-2; the D gene is possibly TRBD2 (6 bases). Germline V gives CDR1 WNHNN, CDR2 SYGVQD (reference sequence). Trimming removed 2 bases at V and 4 bases at J, with 17 bases between. This CDR3 is 17 amino acids long. The CDR3 here is CASSEVPGGPLTGELFF. The CDR3 DNA sequence: TGCGCCAGCAGTGAGGTCCCAGGAGGGCCGCTCACCGGGGAGCTGTTTTTT.

The CDR3 here is CASSLDREQETQYF. CDR3 nucleotide sequence: TGTGCCAGCAGCTTAGACAGGGAACAAGAGACCCAGTACTTC. The chain is built from TRBV7-2 and TRBJ2-5; maybe TRBD1 (6 bases). The germline V gene has CDR1 SGHTA and CDR2 FQGNSA. This CDR3 comprises 14 residues. V gave up 1 base and J gave up 2 bases, with 8 bases separating them.

The genes are TRBV4-2 and TRBJ2-7; no definite D call. The V end lost 0 bases, the J end lost 4 bases, and 10 bases lay between the germline ends. The CDR3 is 14 residues long. CDR1 is LGHNA, CDR2 YNFKEQ, per germline. CDR3 DNA: TGTGCCAGCAGCCAAGAGCCCCGAGAATACGAGCAGTACTTC. This encodes CASSQEPREYEQYF.

The rearrangement links TRBV27 to TRBJ2-7; D unclear. CDR1 is MNHEY and CDR2 is SMNVEV in the germline V gene (reference sequence). V lost 0 bases to trimming and J lost 2 bases, with 8 bases between them. The CDR3 spans 14 residues. CDR3 in amino acids: CASSLSVQAYEQYF. As DNA, the CDR3 is TGTGCCAGCAGTTTATCGGTCCAGGCCTACGAGCAGTACTTC.

This chain joins TRBV11-2 and TRBJ2-2; D is undetermined. The CDR3 covers 16 residues. Per germline, CDR1 SGHAT and CDR2 FQNNGV. The V and J ends lost 1 base and 2 bases respectively, with 11 bases between them. The CDR3 DNA reads TGTGCCAGCAGCTTAGGGGCCACTGGTAACACCGGGGAGCTGTTTTTT. Translation: CASSLGATGNTGELFF.

This sequence joins TRBV28 and TRBJ2-7, with D possibly TRBD1 on 6 matching bases. Trimming removed 1 base from V and 4 bases from J, with 14 bases in between. The CDR3 consists of 15 residues. Germline V CDR1 and CDR2: MDHEN, SYDVKM. CDR3 sequence: CASSLYQGKGYEQYF. The CDR3 DNA is TGTGCCAGCAGTTTATACCAGGGGAAAGGTTACGAGCAGTACTTC. Based on the CDR3 plus reference TRBV28 and TRBJ2-7, the full variable domain is DVKVTQSSRYLVKRTGEKVFLECVQDMDHENMFWYRQDPGLGLRLIYFSYDVKMKEKGDIPEGYSVSREKKERFSLILESASTNQTSMYLCASSLYQGKGYEQYFGPGTRLTVT.

CDR3 coding DNA: TGCAGCGTGACCGGGACTAGCGGGAGCCCCTACGAGCAGTACTTC. This encodes CSVTGTSGSPYEQYF. The chain couples TRBV29-1 to TRBJ2-7, with TRBD2 matching over 14 bases. Trimming took 6 bases from V and 2 from J; bases not matched to a gene: 6. The CDR3 contains 15 residues. From germline, CDR1 is SQVTM and CDR2 ANQGSEA.

J is TRBJ1-3 and V is TRBV4-2; TRBD1 aligns across 7 bases. The junction had 5 bases not matched to a gene; V was cut back by 3 bases and J by 0 bases. Germline V CDR1 and CDR2: LGHNA, YNFKEQ. This CDR3 region has 16 residues. As DNA, the CDR3 is TGTGCCAGCAGCCAGCCCTGGGACAGCTCTGGAAACACCATATATTTT. It yields the protein CASSQPWDSSGNTIYF.

V is TRBV24-1 and J is TRBJ2-3; D might be TRBD2 (6 bases). The CDR3 spans 17 residues. With 8 bases removed from V and 2 bases from J, the gap between germline ends came to 22 bases. Germline CDR1 is KGHDR and CDR2 is SFDVKD. The CDR3: CATNVGMEGPLTDTQYF. In nucleotides, the CDR3 is TGTGCCACCAACGTTGGGATGGAGGGGCCACTCACAGATACGCAGTATTTT.

The chain recombines TRBV27 with TRBJ1-4, with 8 bases matching TRBD1. The CDR3 covers 14 residues. With V trimmed by 6 bases and J by 2 bases, 2 bases remained unmatched. The germline V gene encodes CDR1 MNHEY and CDR2 SMNVEV (reference sequence). CDR3 in DNA: TGTGCCAGCAGGCGACAGGGGACTAATGAAAAACTGTTTTTT. Amino acids: CASRRQGTNEKLFF.